One T cell receptor beta chain is described in this entry. What it binds is unknown. V was pared by 3 bases and J by 7 bases, with 11 bases of the junction left unmatched. This CDR3 region has 16 residues. The germline CDR1 and CDR2 sequences are SGDLS and YYNGEE. This sample is drawn from a study of blood T cells in healthy people across ages. Overall study results and limits: Measured against age, TCR beta diversity per million T cells decreased in a roughly linear manner.

PBMCs numbering at least 6 million were isolated per sample. With a J-beta primer mix and a sample-barcoded 5' primer, a second PCR ran about 7 to 12 cycles. TCRdb reprocessed the 5' RACE reads via MiXCR and lists one record per CDR3 protein. The sample lists 700,000 to 900,000 distinct CDR3 sequences, about 53% occurring once. The receptor comes from an elderly man in good health. Material for sequencing was blood. This chain joins TRBV9 and TRBJ1-4; 8 nucleotides match TRBD1. The CDR3 here is CASSARSGTGLEKLFF. CDR3 nucleotides: TGTGCCAGCAGCGCCCGTTCCGGGACAGGTCTTGAAAAACTGTTTTTT.